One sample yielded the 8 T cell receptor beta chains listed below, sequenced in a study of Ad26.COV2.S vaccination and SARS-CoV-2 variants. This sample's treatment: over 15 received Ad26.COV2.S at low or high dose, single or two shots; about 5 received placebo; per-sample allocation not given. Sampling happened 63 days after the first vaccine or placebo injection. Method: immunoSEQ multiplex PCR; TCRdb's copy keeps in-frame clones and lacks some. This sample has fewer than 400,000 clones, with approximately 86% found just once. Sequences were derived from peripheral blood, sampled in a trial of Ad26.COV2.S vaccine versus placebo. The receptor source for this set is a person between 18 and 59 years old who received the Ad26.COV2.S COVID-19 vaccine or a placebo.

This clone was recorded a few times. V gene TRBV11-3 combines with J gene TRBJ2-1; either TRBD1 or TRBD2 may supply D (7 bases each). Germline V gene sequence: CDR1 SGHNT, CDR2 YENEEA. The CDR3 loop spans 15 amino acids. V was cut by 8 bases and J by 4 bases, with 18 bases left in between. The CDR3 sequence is CASSSQGGTYNEQFF. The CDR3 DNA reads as TGTGCCAGCTCCAGTCAGGGGGGGACTTACAATGAGCAGTTCTTC.

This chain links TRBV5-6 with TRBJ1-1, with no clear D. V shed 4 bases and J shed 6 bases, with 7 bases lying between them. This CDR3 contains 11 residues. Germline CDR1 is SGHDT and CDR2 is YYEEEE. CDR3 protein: CASSRRAEAFF. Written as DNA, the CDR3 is TGTGCCAGCAGCCGGCGCGCTGAAGCTTTCTTT.

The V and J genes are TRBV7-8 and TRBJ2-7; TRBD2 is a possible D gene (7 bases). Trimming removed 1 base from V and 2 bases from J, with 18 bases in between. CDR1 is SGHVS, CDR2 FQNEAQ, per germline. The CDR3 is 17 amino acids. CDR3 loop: CASSLGTGGPLTYEQYF. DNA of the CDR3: TGTGCCAGCAGCTTAGGGACGGGGGGCCCCCTTACCTACGAGCAGTACTTC. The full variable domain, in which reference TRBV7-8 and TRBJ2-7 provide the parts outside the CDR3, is GAGVSQSPRYKVAKRGQDVALRCDPISGHVSLFWYQQALGQGPEFLTYFQNEAQLDKSGLPSDRFFAERPEGSVSTLKIQRTQQEDSAVYLCASSLGTGGPLTYEQYFGPGTRLTVT.

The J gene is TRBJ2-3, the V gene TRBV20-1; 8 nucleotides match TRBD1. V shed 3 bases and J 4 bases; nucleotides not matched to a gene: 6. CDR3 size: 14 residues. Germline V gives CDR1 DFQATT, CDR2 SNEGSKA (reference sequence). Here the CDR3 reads CSASPRGPADTQYF. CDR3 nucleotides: TGCAGTGCTAGTCCCAGGGGGCCCGCAGATACGCAGTATTTT.

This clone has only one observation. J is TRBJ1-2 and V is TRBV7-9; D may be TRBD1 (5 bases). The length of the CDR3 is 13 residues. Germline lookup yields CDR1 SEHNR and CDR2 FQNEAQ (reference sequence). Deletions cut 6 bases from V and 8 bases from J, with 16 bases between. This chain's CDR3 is CASRTTDPGGYTF. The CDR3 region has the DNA TGTGCCAGCAGAACGACAGACCCTGGCGGCTACACCTTC. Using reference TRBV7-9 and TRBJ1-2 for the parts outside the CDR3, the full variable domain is DTGVSQNPRHKITKRGQNVTFRCDPISEHNRLYWYRQTLGQGPEFLTYFQNEAQLEKSRLLSDRFSAERPKGSFSTLEIQRTEQGDSAMYLCASRTTDPGGYTFGSGTRLTVV.

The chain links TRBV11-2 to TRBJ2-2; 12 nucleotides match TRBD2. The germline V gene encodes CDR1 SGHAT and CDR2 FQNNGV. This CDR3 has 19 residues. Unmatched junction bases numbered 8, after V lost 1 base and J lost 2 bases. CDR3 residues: CASSLALAGGRRNTGELFF. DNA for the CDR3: TGTGCCAGCAGCTTAGCACTAGCGGGGGGCCGACGAAACACCGGGGAGCTGTTTTTT.

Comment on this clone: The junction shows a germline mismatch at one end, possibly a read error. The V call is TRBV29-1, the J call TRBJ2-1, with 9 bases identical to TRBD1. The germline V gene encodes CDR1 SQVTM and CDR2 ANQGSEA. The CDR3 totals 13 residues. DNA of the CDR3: TGCAGCGCTGGGACAGGGAAGGGGAATGGGCAGTTCTTC. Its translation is CSAGTGKGNGQFF.

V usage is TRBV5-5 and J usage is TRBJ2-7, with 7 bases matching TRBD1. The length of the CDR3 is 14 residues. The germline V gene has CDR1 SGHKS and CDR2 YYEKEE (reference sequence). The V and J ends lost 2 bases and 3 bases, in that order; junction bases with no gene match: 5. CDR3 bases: TGTGCCAGCAGCTTTAGAGGGGGCGGCTACGAGCAGTACTTC. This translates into CASSFRGGGYEQYF.